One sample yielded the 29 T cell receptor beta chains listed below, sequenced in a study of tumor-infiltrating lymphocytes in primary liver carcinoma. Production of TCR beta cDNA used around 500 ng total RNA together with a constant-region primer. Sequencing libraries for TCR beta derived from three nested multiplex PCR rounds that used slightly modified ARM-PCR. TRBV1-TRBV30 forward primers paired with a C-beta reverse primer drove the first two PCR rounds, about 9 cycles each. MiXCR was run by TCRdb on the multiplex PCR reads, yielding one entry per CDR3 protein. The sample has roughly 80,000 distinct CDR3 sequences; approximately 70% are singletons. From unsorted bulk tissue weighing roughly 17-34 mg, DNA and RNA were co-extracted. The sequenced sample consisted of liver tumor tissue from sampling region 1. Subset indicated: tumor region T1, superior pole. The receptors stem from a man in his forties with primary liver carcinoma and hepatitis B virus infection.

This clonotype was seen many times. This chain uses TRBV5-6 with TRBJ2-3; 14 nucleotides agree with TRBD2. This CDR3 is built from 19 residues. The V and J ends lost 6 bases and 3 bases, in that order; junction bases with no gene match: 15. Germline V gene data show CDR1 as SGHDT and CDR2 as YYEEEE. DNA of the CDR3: TGTGCCAGCAATCCGACTAGCGGGAGGGCCGGGACTCGTACAGATACGCAGTATTTT. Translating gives CASNPTSGRAGTRTDTQYF.

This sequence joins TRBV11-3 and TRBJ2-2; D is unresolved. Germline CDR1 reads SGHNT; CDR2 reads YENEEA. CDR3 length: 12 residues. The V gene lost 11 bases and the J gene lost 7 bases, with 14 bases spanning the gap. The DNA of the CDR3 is TGTGCCGGCAACCCCTACGGCGGGGAGCTGTTTTTT. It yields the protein CAGNPYGGELFF. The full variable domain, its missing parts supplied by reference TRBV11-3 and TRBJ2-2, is EAGVVQSPRYKIIEKKQPVAFWCNPISGHNTLYWYLQNLGQGPELLIRYENEEAVDDSQLPKDRFSAERLKGVDSTLKIQPAELGDSAVYLCAGNPYGGELFFGEGSRLTVL.

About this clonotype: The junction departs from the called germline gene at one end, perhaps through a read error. CDR3 sequence reads: CASSPSTVNTEGFF. The DNA for the CDR3 is TGTGCCAGCAGCCCGTCGACGGTTAACACTGAAGGTTTCTTT. The rearrangement links TRBV7-9 to TRBJ1-1; no definite D call. From germline, CDR1 is SEHNR and CDR2 FQNEAQ (reference sequence). This CDR3 has 14 amino acids.

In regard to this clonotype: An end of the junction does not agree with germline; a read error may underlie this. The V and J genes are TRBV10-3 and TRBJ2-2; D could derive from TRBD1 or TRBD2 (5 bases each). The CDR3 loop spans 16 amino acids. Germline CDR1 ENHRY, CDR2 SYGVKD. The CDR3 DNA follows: TGTGCCATCAGTCCCTCGCCTCGGGTGGACACCGGGGACCTGTTTTTT. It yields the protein CAISPSPRVDTGDLFF.

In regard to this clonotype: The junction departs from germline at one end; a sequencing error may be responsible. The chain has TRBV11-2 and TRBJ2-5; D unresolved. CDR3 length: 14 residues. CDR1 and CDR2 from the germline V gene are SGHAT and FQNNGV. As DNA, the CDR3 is TGTGCCAGCACCTCGACGGGTATATTATTGTCCCAGCACTTC. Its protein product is CASTSTGILLSQHF.

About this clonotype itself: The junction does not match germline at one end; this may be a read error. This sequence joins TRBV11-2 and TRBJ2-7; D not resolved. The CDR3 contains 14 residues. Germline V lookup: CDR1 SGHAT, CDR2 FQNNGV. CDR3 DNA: TGCGTCAGCAACTTAACTGACACTACCTACGAGCAGTACTTC. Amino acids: CVSNLTDTTYEQYF.

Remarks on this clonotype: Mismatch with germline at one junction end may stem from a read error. The CDR3 DNA is TGTGCCAGCAGTTACCTAGCGGGAAGCCTAGAGCAATTCTTC. The encoded protein is CASSYLAGSLEQFF. The chain recombines TRBV6-5 with TRBJ2-1; TRBD2 aligns across 9 bases. This CDR3 has 14 amino acids. Germline CDR1 reads MNHEY; CDR2 reads SVGAGI.

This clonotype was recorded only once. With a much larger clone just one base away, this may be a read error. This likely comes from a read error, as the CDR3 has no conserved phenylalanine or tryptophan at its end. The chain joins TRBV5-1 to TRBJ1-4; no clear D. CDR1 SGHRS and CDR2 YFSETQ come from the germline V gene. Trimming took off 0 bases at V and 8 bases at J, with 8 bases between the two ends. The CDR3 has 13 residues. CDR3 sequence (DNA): TGCGCCAGCAGCTTGGGGGGAGGCGAAAAACTGTTTTCT. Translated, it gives CASSLGGGEKLFS.

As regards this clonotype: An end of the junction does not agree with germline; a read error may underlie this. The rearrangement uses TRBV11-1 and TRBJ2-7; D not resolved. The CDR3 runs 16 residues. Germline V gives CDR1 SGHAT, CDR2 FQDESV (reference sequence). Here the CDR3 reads CASNLRFDYCTYKQYF. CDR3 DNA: TGTGCCAGCAACTTACGTTTTGATTACTGTACCTACAAGCAGTACTTC.

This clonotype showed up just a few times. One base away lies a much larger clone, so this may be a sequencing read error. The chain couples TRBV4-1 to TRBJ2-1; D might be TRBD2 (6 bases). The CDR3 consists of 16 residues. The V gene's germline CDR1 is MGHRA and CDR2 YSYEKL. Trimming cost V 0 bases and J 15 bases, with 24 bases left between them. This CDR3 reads CASSQDRLVGAQGPFF. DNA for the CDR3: TGCGCCAGCAGCCAAGATAGACTAGTGGGAGCCCAAGGTCCGTTCTTC.

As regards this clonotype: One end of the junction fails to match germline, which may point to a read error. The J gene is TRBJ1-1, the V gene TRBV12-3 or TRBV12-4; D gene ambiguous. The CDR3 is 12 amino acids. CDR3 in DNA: TGTGCCGGCAGTTTTGTAGGGTCGGAAGCTTTCTTT. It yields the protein CAGSFVGSEAFF.

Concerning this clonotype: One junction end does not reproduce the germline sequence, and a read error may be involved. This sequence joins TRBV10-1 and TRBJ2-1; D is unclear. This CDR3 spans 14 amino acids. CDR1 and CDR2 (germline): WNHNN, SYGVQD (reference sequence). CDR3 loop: CASSERSSYNEQFF. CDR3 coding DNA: TGTGCCAGCAGCGAGAGAAGCTCCTACAACGAGCAGTTCTTC.

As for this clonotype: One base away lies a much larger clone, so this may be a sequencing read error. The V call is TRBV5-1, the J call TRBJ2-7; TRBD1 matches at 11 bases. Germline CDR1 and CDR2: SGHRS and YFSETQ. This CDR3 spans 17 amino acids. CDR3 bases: TGCGCCTGCAGCCTTGGACAGGGGGCTCTCCCGGTCTACGAGCAGTACTTC. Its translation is CACSLGQGALPVYEQYF. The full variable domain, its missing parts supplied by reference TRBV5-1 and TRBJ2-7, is KAGVTQTPRYLIKTRGQQVTLSCSPISGHRSVSWYQQTPGQGLQFLFEYFSETQRNKGNFPGRFSGRQFSNSRSEMNVSTLELGDSALYLCACSLGQGALPVYEQYFGPGTRLTVT.

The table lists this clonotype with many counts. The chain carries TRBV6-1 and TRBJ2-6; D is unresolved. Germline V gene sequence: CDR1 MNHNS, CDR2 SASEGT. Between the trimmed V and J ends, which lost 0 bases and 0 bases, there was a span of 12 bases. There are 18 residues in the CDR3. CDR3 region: CASSEAPPQISGANVLTF. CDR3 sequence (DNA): TGTGCCAGCAGTGAAGCCCCACCCCAGATCTCTGGGGCCAACGTCCTGACTTTC.

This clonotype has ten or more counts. The CDR3 region has the DNA TGTGCCAGCAGCTTAGCGCGAGATAGCGTGGCTTTCTTT. Encoded protein: CASSLARDSVAFF. The V and J genes are TRBV7-9 and TRBJ1-1, with D hard to call. Trimming left V 0 bases short and J 11 bases short, with 13 bases between. This CDR3 is 13 amino acids long. Germline CDR1 and CDR2: SEHNR and FQNEAQ (reference sequence).

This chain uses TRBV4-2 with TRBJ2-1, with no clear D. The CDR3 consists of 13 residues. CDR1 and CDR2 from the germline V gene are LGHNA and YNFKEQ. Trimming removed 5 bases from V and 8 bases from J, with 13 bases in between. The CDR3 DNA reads TGTGCCAGCAGCTTCCATAACGGCGATGAGCAGTTCTTC. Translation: CASSFHNGDEQFF.

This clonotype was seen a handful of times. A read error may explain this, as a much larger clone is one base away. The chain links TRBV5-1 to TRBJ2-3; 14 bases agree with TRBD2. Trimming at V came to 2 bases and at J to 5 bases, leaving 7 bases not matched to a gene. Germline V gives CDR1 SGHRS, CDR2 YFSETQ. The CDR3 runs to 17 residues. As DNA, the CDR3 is TGCGCCAGCAGCTTAGGGACTAGCGGGAGCGGCATAGATACGCAGTATTTT. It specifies CASSLGTSGSGIDTQYF.

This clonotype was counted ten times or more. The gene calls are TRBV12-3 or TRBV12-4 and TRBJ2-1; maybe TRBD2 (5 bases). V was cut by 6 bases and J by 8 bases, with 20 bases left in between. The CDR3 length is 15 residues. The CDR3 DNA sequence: TGTGCCAGCAGCCCTCCAACGGTTAGGCGGGATGAGCAGTTCTTC. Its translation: CASSPPTVRRDEQFF.

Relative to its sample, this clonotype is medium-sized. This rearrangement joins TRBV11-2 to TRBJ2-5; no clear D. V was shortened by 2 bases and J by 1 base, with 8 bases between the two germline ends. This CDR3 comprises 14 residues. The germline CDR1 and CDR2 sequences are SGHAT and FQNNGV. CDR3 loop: CASSLQAAQETQYF. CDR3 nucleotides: TGTGCCAGCAGCTTACAGGCAGCCCAAGAGACCCAGTACTTC.

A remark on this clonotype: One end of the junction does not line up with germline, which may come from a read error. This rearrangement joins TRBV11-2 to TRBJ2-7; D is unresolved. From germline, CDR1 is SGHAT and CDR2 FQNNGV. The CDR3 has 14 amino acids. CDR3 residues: CASSLTDAAYMQYF. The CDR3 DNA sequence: TGTGCCAGTAGCTTAACTGACGCTGCCTACATGCAGTACTTC.

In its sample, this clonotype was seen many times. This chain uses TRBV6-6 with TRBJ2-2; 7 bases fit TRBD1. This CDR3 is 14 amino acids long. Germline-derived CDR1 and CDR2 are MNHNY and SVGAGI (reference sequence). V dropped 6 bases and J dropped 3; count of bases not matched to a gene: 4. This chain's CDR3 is CASRAGTDTGELFF. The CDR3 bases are TGTGCCAGCAGGGCCGGGACAGACACCGGGGAGCTGTTTTTT.

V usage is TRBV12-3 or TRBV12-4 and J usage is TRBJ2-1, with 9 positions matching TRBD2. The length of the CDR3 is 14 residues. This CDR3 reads CAISPGTSRGKQFF. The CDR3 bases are TGTGCAATCAGTCCCGGGACTAGCAGGGGTAAGCAGTTCTTC.

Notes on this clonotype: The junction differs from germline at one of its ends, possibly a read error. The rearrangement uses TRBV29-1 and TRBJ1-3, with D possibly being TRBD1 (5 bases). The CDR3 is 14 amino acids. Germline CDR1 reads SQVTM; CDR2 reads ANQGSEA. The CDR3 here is CSVEGGDSGDTIYF. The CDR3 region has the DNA TGCAGCGTTGAGGGGGGGGACTCTGGAGACACCATATATTTT.

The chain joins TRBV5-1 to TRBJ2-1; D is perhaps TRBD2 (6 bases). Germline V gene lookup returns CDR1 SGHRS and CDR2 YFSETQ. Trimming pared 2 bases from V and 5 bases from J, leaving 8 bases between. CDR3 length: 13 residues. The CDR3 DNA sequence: TGCGCCAGCAGCTTTAGCGGCAACAATGAGCAGTTCTTC. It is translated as CASSFSGNNEQFF.

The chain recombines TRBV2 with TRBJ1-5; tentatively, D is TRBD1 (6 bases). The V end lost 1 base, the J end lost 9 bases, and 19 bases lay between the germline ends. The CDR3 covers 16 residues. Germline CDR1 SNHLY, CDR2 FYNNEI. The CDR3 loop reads CASSEEPRTVRSPQHF. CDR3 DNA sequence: TGTGCCAGCAGTGAAGAGCCTAGGACAGTCCGGTCGCCCCAGCATTTT.

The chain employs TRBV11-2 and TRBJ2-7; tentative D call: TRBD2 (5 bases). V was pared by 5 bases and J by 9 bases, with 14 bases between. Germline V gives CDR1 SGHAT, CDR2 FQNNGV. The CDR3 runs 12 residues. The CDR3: CASSPCGRGQYF. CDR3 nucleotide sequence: TGTGCCAGCAGCCCCTGTGGACGGGGGCAGTACTTC. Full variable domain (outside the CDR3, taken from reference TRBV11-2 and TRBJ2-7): EAGVAQSPRYKIIEKRQSVAFWCNPISGHATLYWYQQILGQGPKLLIQFQNNGVVDDSQLPKDRFSAERLKGVDSTLKIQPAKLEDSAVYLCASSPCGRGQYFGPGTRLTVT.

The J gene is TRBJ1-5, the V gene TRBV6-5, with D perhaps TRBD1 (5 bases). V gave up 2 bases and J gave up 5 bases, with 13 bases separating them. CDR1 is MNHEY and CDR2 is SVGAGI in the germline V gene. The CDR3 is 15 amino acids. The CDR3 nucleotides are TGTGCCAGCAGTTACAGCAGGGATATCGATCAGCCCCAGCATTTT. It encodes CASSYSRDIDQPQHF.

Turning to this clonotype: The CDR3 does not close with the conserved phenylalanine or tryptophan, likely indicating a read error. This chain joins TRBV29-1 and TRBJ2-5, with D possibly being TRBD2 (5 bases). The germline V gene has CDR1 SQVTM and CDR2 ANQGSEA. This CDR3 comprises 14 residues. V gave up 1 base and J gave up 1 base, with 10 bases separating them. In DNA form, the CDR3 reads TGCAGCGTTGAAGGGAGGAGGTCCCAAGAGACCCAGTACTTA. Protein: CSVEGRRSQETQYL.

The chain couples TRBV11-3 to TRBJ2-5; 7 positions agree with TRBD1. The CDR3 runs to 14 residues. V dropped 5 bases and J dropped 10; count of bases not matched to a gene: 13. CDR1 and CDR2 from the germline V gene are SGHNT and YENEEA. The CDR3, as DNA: TGTGCCAGCAGCCCTGGGACAGCGCATTGTATCCAGTACTTC. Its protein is CASSPGTAHCIQYF.